The entry that follows covers one T cell receptor (beta chain) sequence. Antigen specificity is unknown. Germline V gene data show CDR1 as DFQATT and CDR2 as SNEGSKA (reference sequence). V lost 5 bases and J 1 base, leaving 16 bases between the germline ends. The CDR3 has 15 residues. The sample comes from a study of blood T cells in healthy people across ages. The study's findings and limits: Across the age range, TCR beta diversity per million T cells fell in a roughly linear way.

A sample-barcoded 5' primer and a J-beta primer mix were used in a second PCR of about 7 to 12 cycles. One entry per CDR3 protein results from TCRdb running MiXCR on the 5' RACE reads. The table has roughly 1,000,000 distinct CDR3 sequences, around 25% seen once; the top ten hold around 0.75%. These same data were also listed under a study on T cells of mothers and their children. That paper adds: The second PCR's M1S primer added sample barcodes and 2-4 random nucleotides.

The clonotype originates from a girl aged 2 to 9 in good health. This chain connects TRBV20-1 to TRBJ2-3; TRBD1 might be the D (5 bases). Specimen: blood. In DNA form, the CDR3 reads TGCAGTGCTGTAAGGGGCCCTCCAGGCACAGATACGCAGTATTTT. This codes for CSAVRGPPGTDTQYF.